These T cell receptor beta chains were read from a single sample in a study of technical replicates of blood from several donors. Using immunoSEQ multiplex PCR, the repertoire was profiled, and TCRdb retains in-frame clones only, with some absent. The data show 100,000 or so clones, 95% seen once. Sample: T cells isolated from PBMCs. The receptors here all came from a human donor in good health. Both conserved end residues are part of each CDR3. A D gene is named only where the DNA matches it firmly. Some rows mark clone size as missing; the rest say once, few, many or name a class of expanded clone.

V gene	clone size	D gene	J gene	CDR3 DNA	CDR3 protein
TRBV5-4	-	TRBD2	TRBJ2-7	TGTGCCAGCAGCTTTAGCGGGAGGGGCTACGAGCAGTACTTC	CASSFSGRGYEQYF
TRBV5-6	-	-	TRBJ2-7	TGTGCCAGCACAGGCAGAACCTACGAGCAGTACTTC	CASTGRTYEQYF
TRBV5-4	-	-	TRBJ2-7	TGTGCCAGCAGCTTGGGACTCCGAGGGTACGAGCAGTACTTC	CASSLGLRGYEQYF
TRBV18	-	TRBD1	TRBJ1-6	TGTGCCAGCTCAACAGACAGGGGAGGCTCACCCCTCCACTTT	CASSTDRGGSPLHF
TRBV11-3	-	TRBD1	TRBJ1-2	TGTGCCAGCAGCCGTTCCGGGACAGGATTCTATGGCTACACCTTC	CASSRSGTGFYGYTF
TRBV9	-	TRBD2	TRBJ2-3	TGTGCCAGCAGCCCCGGGACTAGCGGGAGAGTGATAACAGATACGCAGTATTTT	CASSPGTSGRVITDTQYF
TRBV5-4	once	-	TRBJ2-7	TGTGCCAGCAGTACAGGTCTCAGCTCCTACGAGCAGTACTTC	CASSTGLSSYEQYF
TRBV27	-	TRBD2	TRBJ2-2	TGTGCCAGCAGTGTAAGGACTAGCGGTTTGAACACCGGGGAGCTGTTTTTT	CASSVRTSGLNTGELFF
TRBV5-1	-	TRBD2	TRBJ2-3	TGCGCCAGCAGCCCCGGGACTAGCGGCACAGATACGCAGTATTTT	CASSPGTSGTDTQYF
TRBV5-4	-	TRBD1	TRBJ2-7	TGTGCCAGCAGCTTTAAAAGGGGGGGACAGGGCTCCTACGAGCAGTACTTC	CASSFKRGGQGSYEQYF
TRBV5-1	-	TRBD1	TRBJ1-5	TGCGCCAGCAGCCAGACAGGGGGCCACAATCAGCCCCAGCATTTT	CASSQTGGHNQPQHF
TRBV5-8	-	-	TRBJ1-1	TGTGCCAGCAGCTTGCCCCCCGAACTAGAAGCTTTCTTT	CASSLPPELEAFF
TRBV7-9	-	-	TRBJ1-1	TGTGCCAGCAGCTTATTGGAGGTTGAAGCTTTCTTT	CASSLLEVEAFF
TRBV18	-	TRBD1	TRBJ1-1	TGTGCCAGCTCACCATCGGGACAGTACACTGAAGCTTTCTTT	CASSPSGQYTEAFF
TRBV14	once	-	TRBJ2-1	TGTGCCAGCAGCCCATACAGGGATAGGTCCTACAATGAGCAGTTCTTC	CASSPYRDRSYNEQFF
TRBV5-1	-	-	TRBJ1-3	TGCGCCAGCAGCCCCCAGGATGGAAACACCATATATTTT	CASSPQDGNTIYF
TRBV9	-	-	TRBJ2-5	TGTGCCAGCAGCGTAGATCGGGAGACCCAGTACTTC	CASSVDRETQYF
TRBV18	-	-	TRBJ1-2	TGTGCCAGCTCACCAGGAGCGAGCGATGGCTACACCTTC	CASSPGASDGYTF
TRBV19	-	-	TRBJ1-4	TGTGCCAGTAGTCCTGAGGGATCAGATGAAAAACTGTTTTTT	CASSPEGSDEKLFF
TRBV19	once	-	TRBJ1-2	TGTGCCAGTACTCTATCGGGCGCAGGGTATTACAACTATGGCTACACCTTC	CASTLSGAGYYNYGYTF
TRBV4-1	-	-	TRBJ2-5	TGCGCCAGCAGCCAAGTTCTTGGCGGAGGCCAAGAGACCCAGTACTTC	CASSQVLGGGQETQYF
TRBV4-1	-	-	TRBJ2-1	TGCGCCAGCAGCTCTCCGCCCAGCTCCTACAATGAGCAGTTCTTC	CASSSPPSSYNEQFF
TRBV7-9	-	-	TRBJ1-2	TGTGCCAGCAGCACTTGGGACAAAAGCAACTATGGCTACACCTTC	CASSTWDKSNYGYTF
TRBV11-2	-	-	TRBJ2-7	TGTGCCAGCAGCCCTAGGCGCAGGGAAGGTTACGAGCAGTACTTC	CASSPRRREGYEQYF
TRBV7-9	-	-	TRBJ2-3	TGTGCCAGCAAGGGGGGAGCGGGGTTTACTTCAGATACGCAGTATTTT	CASKGGAGFTSDTQYF
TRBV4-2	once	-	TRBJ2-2	TGTGCCAGCAGCCAAGAAATCGGGAGTACCGGGGAGCTGTTTTTT	CASSQEIGSTGELFF
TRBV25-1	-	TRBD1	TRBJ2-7	TGTGCCAGCAGTGAAAGAGGGACAGGGGTTTTCTACGAGCAGTACTTC	CASSERGTGVFYEQYF
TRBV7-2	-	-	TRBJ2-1	TGTGCCAGCAGTAAGACTAGTAAGCCTTCAGGGCAGTTCTTC	CASSKTSKPSGQFF
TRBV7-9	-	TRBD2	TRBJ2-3	TGTGCCAGCAGCTTTAGCGGGAGCGCAGATACGCAGTATTTT	CASSFSGSADTQYF
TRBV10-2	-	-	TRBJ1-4	TGCGCCAGCAGTGATGGAGGGCGGGCTAATGAAAAACTGTTTTTT	CASSDGGRANEKLFF
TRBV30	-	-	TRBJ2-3	TGTGCCTGGGGCAGCGGAACTAGCACAGATACGCAGTATTTT	CAWGSGTSTDTQYF
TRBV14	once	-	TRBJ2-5	TGTGCCAGCAGCCGCGGGTCGTACCAAGAGACCCAGTACTTC	CASSRGSYQETQYF
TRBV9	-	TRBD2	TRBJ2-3	TGTGCCAGCAGCGCAGACTTATGGGGCGGGGGGGACACAGATACGCAGTATTTT	CASSADLWGGGDTDTQYF
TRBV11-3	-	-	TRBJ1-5	TGTGCCAGCAGCTTAGTGACAGGAAAACTTAGCAATCAGCCCCAGCATTTT	CASSLVTGKLSNQPQHF
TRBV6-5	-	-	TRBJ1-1	TGTGCCAGCAGTTACTCGTCAGGGCACACTGAAGCTTTCTTT	CASSYSSGHTEAFF
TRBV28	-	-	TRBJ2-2	TGTGCCAGCAGTTTCTTTAGTAACACCGGGGAGCTGTTTTTT	CASSFFSNTGELFF
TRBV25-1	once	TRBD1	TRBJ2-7	TGTGCCAGCAGTCCCCACCCGGGGACAGGCTCCTACGAGCAGTACTTC	CASSPHPGTGSYEQYF
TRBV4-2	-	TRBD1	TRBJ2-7	TGTGCCAGCAGCCAGGCAGGGGGACCCTACGAGCAGTACTTC	CASSQAGGPYEQYF
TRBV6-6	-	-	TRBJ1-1	TGTGCCAGCAGTTACTTGGGGCGGAACCCTGAAGCTTTCTTT	CASSYLGRNPEAFF
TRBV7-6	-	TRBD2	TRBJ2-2	TGTGCCAGCACCAAGGGCCTAGCGGGGATTAACACCGGGGAGCTGTTTTTT	CASTKGLAGINTGELFF
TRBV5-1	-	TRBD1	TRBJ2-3	TGCGCCAGCAGCTTGGAAGGGGGCCCAGATACGCAGTATTTT	CASSLEGGPDTQYF
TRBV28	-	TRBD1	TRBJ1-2	TGTGCCAGCAGCCGAGACAGGGGGAGAGGCTACACCTTC	CASSRDRGRGYTF